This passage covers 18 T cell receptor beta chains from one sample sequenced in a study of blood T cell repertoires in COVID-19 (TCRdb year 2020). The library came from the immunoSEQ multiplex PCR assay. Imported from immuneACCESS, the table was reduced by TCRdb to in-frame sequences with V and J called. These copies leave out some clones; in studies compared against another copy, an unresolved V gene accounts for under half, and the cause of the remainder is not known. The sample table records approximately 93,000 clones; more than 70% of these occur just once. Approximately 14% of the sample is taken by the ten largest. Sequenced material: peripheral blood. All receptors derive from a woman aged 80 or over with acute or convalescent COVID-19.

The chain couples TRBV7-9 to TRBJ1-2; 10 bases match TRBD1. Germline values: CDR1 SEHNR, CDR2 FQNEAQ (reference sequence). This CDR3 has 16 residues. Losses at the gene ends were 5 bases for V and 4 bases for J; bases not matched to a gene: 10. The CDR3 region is CASSPSDRGDFYGYTF. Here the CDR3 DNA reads TGTGCCAGCAGCCCTTCGGACAGGGGGGATTTCTATGGCTACACCTTC.

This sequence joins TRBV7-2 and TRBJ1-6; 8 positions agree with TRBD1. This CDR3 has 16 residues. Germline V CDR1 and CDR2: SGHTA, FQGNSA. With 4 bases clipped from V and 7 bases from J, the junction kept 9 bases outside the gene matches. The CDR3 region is CASSYQPGTGNSPLHF. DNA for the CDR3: TGTGCCAGCAGCTACCAACCGGGGACAGGCAATTCACCCCTCCACTTT.

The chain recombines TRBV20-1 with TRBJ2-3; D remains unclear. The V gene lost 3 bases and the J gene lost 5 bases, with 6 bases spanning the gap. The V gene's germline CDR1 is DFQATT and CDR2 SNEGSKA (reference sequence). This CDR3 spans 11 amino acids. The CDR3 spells CSARNGDTQYF. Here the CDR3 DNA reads TGCAGTGCTAGGAACGGAGATACGCAGTATTTT.

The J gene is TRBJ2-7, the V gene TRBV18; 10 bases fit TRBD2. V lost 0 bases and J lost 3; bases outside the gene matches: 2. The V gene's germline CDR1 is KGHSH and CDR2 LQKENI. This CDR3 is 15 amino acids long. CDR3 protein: CASSPPSSGGYEQYF. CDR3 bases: TGTGCCAGCTCACCACCTTCTAGCGGGGGCTACGAGCAGTACTTC. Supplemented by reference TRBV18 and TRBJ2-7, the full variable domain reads NAGVMQNPRHLVRRRGQEARLRCSPMKGHSHVYWYRQLPEEGLKFMVYLQKENIIDESGMPKERFSAEFPKEGPSILRIQQVVRGDSAAYFCASSPPSSGGYEQYFGPGTRLTVT.

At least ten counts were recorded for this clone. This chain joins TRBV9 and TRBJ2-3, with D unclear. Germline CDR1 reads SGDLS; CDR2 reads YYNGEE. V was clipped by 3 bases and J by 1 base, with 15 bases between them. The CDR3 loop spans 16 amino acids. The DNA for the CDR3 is TGTGCCAGCAGCGCCCTCTTTGTAGCCCGCACAGATACGCAGTATTTT. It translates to CASSALFVARTDTQYF. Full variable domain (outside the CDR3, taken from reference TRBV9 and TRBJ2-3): DSGVTQTPKHLITATGQRVTLRCSPRSGDLSVYWYQQSLDQGLQFLIQYYNGEERAKGNILERFSAQQFPDLHSELNLSSLELGDSALYFCASSALFVARTDTQYFGPGTRLTVL.

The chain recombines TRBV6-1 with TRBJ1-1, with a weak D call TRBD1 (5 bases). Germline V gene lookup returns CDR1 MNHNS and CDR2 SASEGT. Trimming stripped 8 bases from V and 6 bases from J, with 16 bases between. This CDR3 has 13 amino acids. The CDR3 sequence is CASLELGGAEAFF. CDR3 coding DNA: TGTGCCAGCTTGGAGTTGGGGGGGGCTGAAGCTTTCTTT.

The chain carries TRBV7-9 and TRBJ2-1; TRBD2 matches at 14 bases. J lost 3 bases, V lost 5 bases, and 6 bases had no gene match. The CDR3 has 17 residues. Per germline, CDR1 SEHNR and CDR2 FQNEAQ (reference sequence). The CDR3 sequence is CASSRTSGGTLYNEQFF. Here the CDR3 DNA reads TGTGCCAGCAGCCGGACTAGCGGGGGGACTCTCTACAATGAGCAGTTCTTC.

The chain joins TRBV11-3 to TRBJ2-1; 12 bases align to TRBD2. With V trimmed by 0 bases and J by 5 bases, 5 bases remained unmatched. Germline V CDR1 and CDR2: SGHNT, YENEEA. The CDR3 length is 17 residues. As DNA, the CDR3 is TGTGCCAGCAGCTTAGAGTTGGCTAGCGGGGGGGACAATGAGCAGTTCTTC. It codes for CASSLELASGGDNEQFF.

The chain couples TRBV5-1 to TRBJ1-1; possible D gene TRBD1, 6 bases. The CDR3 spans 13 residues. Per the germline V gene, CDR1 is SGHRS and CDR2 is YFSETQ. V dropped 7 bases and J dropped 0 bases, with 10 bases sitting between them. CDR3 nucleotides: TGCGCCAGCTCAGGGGACATGAACACTGAAGCTTTCTTT. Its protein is CASSGDMNTEAFF.

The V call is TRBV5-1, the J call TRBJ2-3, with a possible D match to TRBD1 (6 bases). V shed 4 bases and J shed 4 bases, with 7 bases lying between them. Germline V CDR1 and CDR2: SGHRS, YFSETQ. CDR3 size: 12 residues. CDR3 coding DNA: TGCGCCAGCAGCACAGGGCCAGATACGCAGTATTTT. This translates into CASSTGPDTQYF.

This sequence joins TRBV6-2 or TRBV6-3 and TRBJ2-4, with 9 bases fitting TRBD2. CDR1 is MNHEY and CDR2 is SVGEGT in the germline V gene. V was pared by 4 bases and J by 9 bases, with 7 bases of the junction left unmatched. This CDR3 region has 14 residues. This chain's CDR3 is CASSLRPRGGIQYF. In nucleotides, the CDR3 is TGTGCCAGCAGTTTGCGACCGCGGGGGGGCATTCAGTACTTC.

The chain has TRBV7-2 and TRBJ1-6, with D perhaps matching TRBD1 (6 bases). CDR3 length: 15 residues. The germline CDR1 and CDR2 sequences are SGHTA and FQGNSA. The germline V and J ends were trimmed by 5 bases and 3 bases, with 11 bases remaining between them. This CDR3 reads CASSPGTLYNSPLHF. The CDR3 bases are TGTGCCAGCAGCCCCGGGACACTCTATAATTCACCCCTCCACTTT. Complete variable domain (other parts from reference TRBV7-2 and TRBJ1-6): GAGVSQSPSNKVTEKGKDVELRCDPISGHTALYWYRQSLGQGLEFLIYFQGNSAPDKSGLPSDRFSAERTGGSVSTLTIQRTQQEDSAVYLCASSPGTLYNSPLHFGNGTRLTVT.

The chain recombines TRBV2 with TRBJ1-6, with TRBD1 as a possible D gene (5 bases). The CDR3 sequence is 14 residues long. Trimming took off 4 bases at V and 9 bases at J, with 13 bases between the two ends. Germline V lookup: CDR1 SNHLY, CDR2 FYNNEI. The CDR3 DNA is TGTGCCAGCAGTGGGGGGGAGGGAACTTCACCCCTCCACTTT. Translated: CASSGGEGTSPLHF.

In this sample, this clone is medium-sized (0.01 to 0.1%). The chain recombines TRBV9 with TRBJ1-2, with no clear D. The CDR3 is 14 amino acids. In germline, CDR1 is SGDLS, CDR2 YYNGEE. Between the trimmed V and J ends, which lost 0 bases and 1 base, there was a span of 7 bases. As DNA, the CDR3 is TGTGCCAGCAGCGTAGCCCCAGATAACTATGGCTACACCTTC. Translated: CASSVAPDNYGYTF.

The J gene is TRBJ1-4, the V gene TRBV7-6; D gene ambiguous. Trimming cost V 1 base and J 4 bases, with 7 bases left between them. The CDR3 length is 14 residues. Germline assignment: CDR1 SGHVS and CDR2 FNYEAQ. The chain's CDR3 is CASSLDWSNEKLFF. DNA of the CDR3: TGTGCCAGCAGCTTAGACTGGAGTAATGAAAAACTGTTTTTT.

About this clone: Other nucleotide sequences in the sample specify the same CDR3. The CDR3 nucleotides read TGCGCCAGCAGCTTGGCCGGGACACAAGAGACCCAGTACTTC. Translated: CASSLAGTQETQYF. The chain joins TRBV5-1 to TRBJ2-5; D perhaps matches TRBD1 (6 bases). V lost 0 bases and J lost 2, with 8 bases in between. CDR3 length: 14 amino acids. Per the germline V gene, CDR1 is SGHRS and CDR2 is YFSETQ.

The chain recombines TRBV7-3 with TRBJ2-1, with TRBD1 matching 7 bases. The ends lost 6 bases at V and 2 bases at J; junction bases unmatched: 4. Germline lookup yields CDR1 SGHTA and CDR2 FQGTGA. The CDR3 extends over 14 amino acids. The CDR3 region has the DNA TGTGCCAGCAGTCAAGGGGGCGCCTACAATGAGCAGTTCTTC. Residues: CASSQGGAYNEQFF.

The CDR3 DNA reads TGTGCCAGCTCACCAACCCCGGACTTCTCTGGAAACACCATATATTTT. Translating gives CASSPTPDFSGNTIYF. V and J are TRBV18 and TRBJ1-3; D unclear. Trimming cost V 2 bases and J 0 bases, with 11 bases left between them. The CDR3 covers 16 residues. Germline V lookup: CDR1 KGHSH, CDR2 LQKENI.